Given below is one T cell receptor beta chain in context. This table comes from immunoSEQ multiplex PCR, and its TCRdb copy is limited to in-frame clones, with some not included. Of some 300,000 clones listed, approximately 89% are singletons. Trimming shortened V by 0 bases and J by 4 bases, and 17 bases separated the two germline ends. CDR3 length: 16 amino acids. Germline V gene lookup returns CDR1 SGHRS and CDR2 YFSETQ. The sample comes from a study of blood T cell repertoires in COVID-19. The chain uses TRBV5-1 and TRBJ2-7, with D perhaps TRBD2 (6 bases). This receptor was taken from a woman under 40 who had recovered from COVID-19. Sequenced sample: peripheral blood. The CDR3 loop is CASSLDLGGSTYEQYF. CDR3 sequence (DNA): TGCGCCAGCAGCTTGGATCTGGGAGGCTCGACTTACGAGCAGTACTTC. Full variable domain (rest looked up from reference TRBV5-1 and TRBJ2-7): KAGVTQTPRYLIKTRGQQVTLSCSPISGHRSVSWYQQTPGQGLQFLFEYFSETQRNKGNFPGRFSGRQFSNSRSEMNVSTLELGDSALYLCASSLDLGGSTYEQYFGPGTRLTVT.